The rows below give T cell receptor beta chains drawn from one sample of a study of blood T cell repertoires in COVID-19. Sequenced by immunoSEQ multiplex PCR; TCRdb stores in-frame clones only, minus some. The sample includes about 340,000 clones, around 90% of them seen just once. The sequenced sample consisted of peripheral blood. Every receptor here comes from a young woman who had recovered from COVID-19. Each CDR3 is given with its conserved first and last residue. The order of the fields is J gene, V gene, CDR3 protein.

J: TRBJ1-5
V: TRBV24-1
CDR3: CATSDPSVSGGGDNQPQHF

J: TRBJ1-5
V: TRBV11-2
CDR3: CASSRGTVSNQPQHF

J: TRBJ2-1
V: TRBV11-2
CDR3: CASSGRRLAGWHEQFF

J: TRBJ2-6
V: TRBV18
CDR3: CASSPGQGGSGANVLTF

J: TRBJ2-2
V: TRBV5-1
CDR3: CASSDRGGNTGELFF

J: TRBJ2-1
V: TRBV7-2
CDR3: CASSFWLGGNEQFF

J: TRBJ1-1
V: TRBV12-5
CDR3: CASVRNAGTLNTEAFF

J: TRBJ2-1
V: TRBV6-5
CDR3: CASSRGQNNEQFF

J: TRBJ2-3
V: TRBV24-1
CDR3: CATSDFGQGRTDTQYF

J: TRBJ1-4
V: TRBV7-9
CDR3: CASSPDSTGDYEKLFF

J: TRBJ1-2
V: TRBV19
CDR3: CASSISRTGGARYGYTF

J: TRBJ1-2
V: TRBV14
CDR3: CASSQPRNYGYTF

J: TRBJ2-1
V: TRBV5-6
CDR3: CASRPGGKRKIYNEQFF

J: TRBJ2-1
V: TRBV2
CDR3: CATRLAAASINEQFF

J: TRBJ2-2
V: TRBV18
CDR3: CASSPPVTGELFF

J: TRBJ2-1
V: TRBV18
CDR3: CASSPGLNNEQFF

J: TRBJ1-2
V: TRBV5-6
CDR3: CASSWGVGYTF

J: TRBJ1-6
V: TRBV13
CDR3: CASSSAGQNNSPLHF

J: TRBJ2-3
V: TRBV7-2
CDR3: CASSYSRGASAQYF

J: TRBJ2-3
V: TRBV15
CDR3: CATRRQGTDTQYF

J: TRBJ2-5
V: TRBV7-9
CDR3: CASSLAQGQETQYF

J: TRBJ1-2
V: TRBV29-1
CDR3: CSVEIRTGTYGYTF

J: TRBJ2-1
V: TRBV5-1
CDR3: CASSAESGRPTYNEQFF

J: TRBJ1-2
V: TRBV5-1
CDR3: CASSLAGGRDYGYTF

J: TRBJ2-3
V: TRBV28
CDR3: CASSTVSGTYADTQYF

J: TRBJ1-4
V: TRBV3-1/TRBV3-2
CDR3: CASSQGSWSEKLFF

J: TRBJ2-1
V: TRBV5-4
CDR3: CASSLAPSGSSYNEQFF

J: TRBJ2-1
V: TRBV5-1
CDR3: CASSLVRDREQFF

J: TRBJ1-6
V: TRBV19
CDR3: CATTPGQGARHSPLHF

J: TRBJ1-5
V: TRBV19
CDR3: CASSRQTRTGTVFLPQHF

J: TRBJ2-5
V: TRBV6-5
CDR3: CASSYLSGSKTQYF

J: TRBJ2-2
V: TRBV4-3
CDR3: CASSHPAYLRGATGELFF

J: TRBJ2-1
V: TRBV3-1/TRBV3-2
CDR3: CASSLSFGRRNEQFF

J: TRBJ2-1
V: TRBV18
CDR3: CASHLAGGRNEQFF

J: TRBJ1-4
V: TRBV5-1
CDR3: CASSLVRQGIGANEKLFF

J: TRBJ2-5
V: TRBV10-2
CDR3: CASKGTTEVETQYF

J: TRBJ2-1
V: TRBV30
CDR3: CAWSTREEQFF

J: TRBJ2-3
V: TRBV9
CDR3: CASSVASNTDTQYF

J: TRBJ2-1
V: TRBV18
CDR3: CASSPPNLAGAYNEQFF

J: TRBJ2-1
V: TRBV7-9
CDR3: CASSFSGLSANEQFF

J: TRBJ1-5
V: TRBV5-6
CDR3: CASSSRPTGAFQPQHF

J: TRBJ1-3
V: TRBV11-2
CDR3: CASSLDSRNTIYF

J: TRBJ1-2
V: TRBV4-3
CDR3: CASSQGFAVNYGYTF

J: TRBJ2-5
V: TRBV3-1/TRBV3-2
CDR3: CASSQERGKETQYF

J: TRBJ1-2
V: TRBV12-3/TRBV12-4
CDR3: CASSPPVPYGYTF

J: TRBJ1-3
V: TRBV28
CDR3: CASSRTARGNTIYF

J: TRBJ2-5
V: TRBV11-3
CDR3: CASSLEAGSETQYF

J: TRBJ1-2
V: TRBV7-9
CDR3: CASSPTRVTNGYTF